The rows below give T cell receptor beta chains drawn from one sample of a study of CD8+CD57+ T cells in acquired aplastic anemia. TCRdb ran MiXCR on the reads and lists one entry per CDR3 protein. The table has 200,000 to 250,000 distinct CDR3 sequences, approximately 60% seen once; the top ten hold around 50%. The specimen sequenced was sorted CD4+, CD8+, or CD8+CD57+ T cells (not recorded which) from PBMCs. These receptors were taken from a human donor with aplastic anemia. Both conserved end residues are part of each CDR3. A D gene is named only where the DNA matches it firmly. Expanded clones get a size class; other rows say once, few or many, or leave the size out.

d_call j_call v_call clone_size cdr3_aa cdr3_nt
TRBD2 TRBJ2-5 TRBV11-3 few CASSMTPAGVAETQYF TGTGCCAGTAGTATGACACCAGCGGGAGTAGCCGAGACCCAGTACTTC
- TRBJ2-6 TRBV20-1 few CSASGFSGANVLTF TGCAGTGCTAGCGGCTTCTCTGGGGCCAACGTCCTGACTTTC
- TRBJ2-3 TRBV5-1 - CASSPHPSTDTQYF TGCGCCAGCAGCCCCCATCCGAGCACAGATACGCAGTATTTT
- TRBJ2-7 TRBV20-1 - CSATSNREEQYF TGCAGTGCTACCTCCAACAGGGAAGAGCAGTACTTC
- TRBJ2-2 TRBV24-1 - CATSDPVYATGELFF TGCGCCACCAGTGACCCAGTCTATGCCACCGGGGAGCTGTTTTTT
- TRBJ1-2 TRBV9 once CASSVLTAANYGYTF TGTGCCAGCAGCGTTCTGACAGCCGCTAACTATGGCTACACCTTC
- TRBJ1-6 TRBV7-8 - CASSLTDRSPLHF TGTGCCAGCAGCTTAACAGACAGGTCACCCCTCCACTTT
TRBD2 TRBJ2-5 TRBV7-8 once CASRPIRTSGEETQYF TGTGCCAGCAGACCCATCCGGACTAGCGGGGAAGAGACCCAGTACTTC
- TRBJ1-2 TRBV12-3/TRBV12-4 - CASGSLGTRSYTF TGTGCCAGCGGATCCCTAGGAACGAGGAGTTACACCTTC
- TRBJ2-2 TRBV7-2 - CASSSFYTGELFF TGTGCCAGCAGCTCCTTCTACACCGGGGAGCTGTTTTTT
TRBD2 TRBJ2-1 TRBV7-6 few CASSNGRANEQFF TGTGCCAGCAGCAACGGGAGGGCCAATGAGCAGTTCTTC
- TRBJ1-6 TRBV6-5 - CASRGGSGNSPLHF TGTGCCTCCCGGGGAGGATCGGGTAATTCACCCCTCCACTTT
- TRBJ1-2 TRBV24-1 - CATSEQNRVGYTF TGTGCCACCAGTGAACAGAACAGGGTAGGCTACACCTTC
- TRBJ2-7 TRBV12-3/TRBV12-4 few CASSVSSYEQYF TGTGCCAGCAGTGTGAGCTCCTACGAGCAGTACTTC
- TRBJ2-7 TRBV20-1 - CSARVSVAGGQYF TGCAGTGCTAGAGTCTCCGTGGCCGGCGGGCAGTACTTC
- TRBJ1-2 TRBV6-4 once CASTQDRLLYGYTF TGTGCCAGCACTCAAGACAGACTTCTCTATGGCTACACCTTC
TRBD1 TRBJ1-6 TRBV7-1 - CASRKTGAMDSPLHF TGTGCCAGCAGGAAGACAGGGGCAATGGATTCACCCCTCCACTTT
- TRBJ2-7 TRBV6-1 - CASTDAGRGSSYEQYF TGTGCCAGCACCGACGCCGGGCGCGGAAGCTCCTACGAGCAGTACTTC
TRBD1 TRBJ2-7 TRBV7-2 - CASSPKTGAISYEQYF TGTGCCAGCAGCCCAAAGACAGGGGCCATTTCCTACGAGCAGTACTTC
TRBD1 TRBJ2-7 TRBV19 once CASSAQGAYEQYF TGTGCCAGTAGTGCTCAGGGGGCCTACGAGCAGTACTTC
TRBD1 TRBJ1-1 TRBV20-1 - CSAPPGQGNTEAFF TGCAGTGCTCCGCCGGGACAGGGAAACACTGAAGCTTTCTTT
- TRBJ2-6 TRBV7-9 many CASSLAFVSGANVLTF TGTGCCAGCAGCTTAGCGTTTGTCTCTGGGGCCAACGTCCTGACTTTC
- TRBJ2-7 TRBV5-8 many CASSLTGPVGSYEQYF TGTGCCAGCAGCTTGACAGGGCCCGTAGGCTCCTACGAGCAGTACTTC
- TRBJ2-1 TRBV15 few CATSRDRGIDEQFF TGTGCCACCAGCAGAGATCGAGGGATTGATGAGCAGTTCTTC
- TRBJ2-1 TRBV7-7 - CASSAGGPLEQFF TGTGCTAGCTCCGCTGGGGGCCCTCTGGAGCAGTTCTTC
- TRBJ2-3 TRBV19 - CASSSRLETDTQYF TGTGCCAGTAGTTCTCGACTAGAAACAGATACGCAGTATTTT
- TRBJ2-5 TRBV7-2 - CASSLETGIIGTQYF TGTGCCAGCAGCTTAGAAACAGGGATTATCGGGACCCAGTACTTC
- TRBJ1-1 TRBV5-1 - CASSLSEDTEAFF TGCGCCAGCAGCTTGTCGGAGGACACTGAAGCTTTCTTT
- TRBJ1-1 TRBV5-4 - CASSSGQPSAEAFF TGTGCCAGCAGCTCAGGACAGCCCTCCGCTGAAGCTTTCTTT
- TRBJ1-5 TRBV20-1 - CSASESSQPQHF TGCAGTGCTAGTGAAAGTAGCCAGCCCCAGCATTTT
- TRBJ1-1 TRBV20-1 once CSARDPLTRTEAFF TGCAGTGCTAGAGATCCCCTTACGAGGACTGAAGCTTTCTTT
- TRBJ2-1 TRBV29-1 - CSTGEWGEQFF TGCAGCACCGGGGAATGGGGAGAGCAGTTCTTC
TRBD2 TRBJ2-3 TRBV19 - CASSSRLAISGDTQYF TGTGCCAGTAGTTCCCGACTAGCCATATCCGGGGATACGCAGTATTTT
- TRBJ1-2 TRBV20-1 once CSARAGYGYTF TGCAGTGCTAGAGCTGGGTATGGCTACACCTTC
- TRBJ2-1 TRBV10-2 many CATSGGREQFF TGCGCCACCTCGGGTGGGCGAGAGCAGTTCTTC
- TRBJ1-2 TRBV2 - CASSPRTNYGYTF TGTGCCAGCTCACCTCGTACTAACTATGGCTACACCTTC
TRBD2 TRBJ2-7 TRBV10-3 few CAISERTSGGREQYF TGTGCCATCAGCGAAAGGACTAGCGGGGGTCGCGAGCAGTACTTC
TRBD1 TRBJ2-7 TRBV7-8 - CASSHRGPPRHEQYF TGTGCCAGCAGCCATAGGGGGCCTCCAAGGCACGAGCAGTACTTC
- TRBJ2-5 TRBV7-8 - CASINLLNEGGQETQYF TGTGCCAGCATCAACCTCCTCAACGAGGGGGGACAAGAGACCCAGTACTTC
TRBD1 TRBJ2-3 TRBV2 - CATRTGVGGTDTQYF TGTGCCACCCGGACAGGGGTGGGAGGCACAGATACGCAGTATTTT
TRBD2 TRBJ2-1 TRBV12-3/TRBV12-4 - CASSLAAGTIYNEQFF TGTGCCAGCAGTTTAGCGGCAGGGACTATCTACAATGAGCAGTTCTTC